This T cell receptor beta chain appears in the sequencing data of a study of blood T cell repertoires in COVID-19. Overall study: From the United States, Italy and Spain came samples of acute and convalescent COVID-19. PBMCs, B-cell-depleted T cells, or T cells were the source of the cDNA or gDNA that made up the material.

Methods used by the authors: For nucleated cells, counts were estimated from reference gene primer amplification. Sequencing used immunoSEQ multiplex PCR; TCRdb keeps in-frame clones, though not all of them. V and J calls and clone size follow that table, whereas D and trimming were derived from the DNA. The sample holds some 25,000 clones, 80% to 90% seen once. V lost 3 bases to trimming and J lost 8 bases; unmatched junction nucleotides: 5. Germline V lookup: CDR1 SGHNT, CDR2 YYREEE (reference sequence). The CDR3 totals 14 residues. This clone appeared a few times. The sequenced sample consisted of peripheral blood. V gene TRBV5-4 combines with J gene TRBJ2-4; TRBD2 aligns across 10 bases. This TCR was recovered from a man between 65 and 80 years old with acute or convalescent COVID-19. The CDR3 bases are TGTGCCAGCAGCTCCGAGCGGGAGGGCGACATTCAGTACTTC. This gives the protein CASSSEREGDIQYF.